This T cell receptor (beta chain) was identified during a study of T cells in Graves' hyperthyroidism and ophthalmopathy. Findings and limits, study-wide: Model-based prediction identified ophthalmopathy a median 6.5 months prior to its onset. Peripheral blood also featured most of the thyroid clonotypes expanded above 0.001.

This clonotype was detected a few times. Antigen: not known. Researchers took RNA transcripts and amplified the TCR beta CDR3 regions from them. A set of HTBI primers served as the primers for a first-round RT-PCR of the TCR CDR3. One entry per CDR3 protein results from TCRdb running MiXCR on the multiplex PCR reads. This repertoire shows hundreds of thousands of distinct CDR3 sequences, about 15% found once; its top ten account for approximately 32%. Trimming removed 0 bases from V and 5 bases from J, with 13 bases in between. Germline CDR1 and CDR2: DFQATT and SNEGSKA (reference sequence). The CDR3 runs 14 residues.

The chain has TRBV20-1 and TRBJ2-5, with D perhaps matching TRBD1 (6 bases). Sequences were obtained from blood. This TCR was sampled from a woman in her 30s with Graves' hyperthyroidism. The CDR3 protein is CSARDQTGRETQYF. CDR3 coding DNA: TGCAGTGCTAGAGACCAGACAGGTCGGGAGACCCAGTACTTC.